This entry describes one TCR beta chain. The antigen remains unidentified. The ends were cut back, 5 bases at V and 3 bases at J, with 10 bases in the middle. Germline CDR1 and CDR2: MNHNS and SASEGT. This CDR3 has 13 residues. The sample originates from a study of neoadjuvant anti-PD-1 for oral cavity cancer. Libraries were prepared by immunoSEQ multiplex PCR; TCRdb keeps only in-frame clonotypes and omits some of them. This sample has 15,000 or so clones, with about 70% found just once. Study findings and constraints: TCR analyses covered only a few patients per response group.

Patients had newly diagnosed, untreated stage II-IVA oral cavity squamous cell carcinoma. J is TRBJ1-1 and V is TRBV6-1; unclear D gene. This receptor was taken from a person aged 40 to 85 with oral cavity squamous cell carcinoma. This specimen consisted of PBMCs, obtained before nivolumab (anti-PD-1) treatment. CDR3 bases: TGTGCCAGCAGTACTCCTTGGGACACTGAAGCTTTCTTT. Protein product: CASSTPWDTEAFF.